This T cell receptor beta chain derives from a study of cytomegalovirus exposure and HLA in healthy donors. Trimming pared 1 base from V and 7 bases from J, leaving 10 bases between. CDR3 length equals 13 residues. Germline assignment: CDR1 SGHTA and CDR2 FQGNSA. Use of 60 Vbeta and 13 Jbeta primers characterized the PCR. Profiling relied on immunoSEQ multiplex PCR, and the TCRdb table lists in-frame clones only, not all of them. The profile shows tens of thousands of clones, approximately 80% of them singletons. Sampled while nominally healthy, donors likely had unrecorded immune exposures. The sequencing input was PBMCs. The rearrangement links TRBV7-2 to TRBJ2-5; D uncertain. The sequence derives from a man in his fifties or sixties in good health and CMV-seropositive. CDR3 coding DNA: TGTGCCAGCAGCTTAGACGGGTATGGGACCCAGTACTTC. Translated, it gives CASSLDGYGTQYF.